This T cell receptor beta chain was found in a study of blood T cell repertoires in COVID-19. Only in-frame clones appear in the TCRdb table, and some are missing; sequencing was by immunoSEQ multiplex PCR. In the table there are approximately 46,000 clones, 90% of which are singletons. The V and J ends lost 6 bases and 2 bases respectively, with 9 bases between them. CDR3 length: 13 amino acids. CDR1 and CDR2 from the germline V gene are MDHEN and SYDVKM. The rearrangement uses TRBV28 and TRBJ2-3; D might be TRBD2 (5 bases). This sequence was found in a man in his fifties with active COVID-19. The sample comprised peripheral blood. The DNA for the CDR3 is TGTGCCAGCAGCTACCGGGACACAGATACGCAGTATTTT. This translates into CASSYRDTDTQYF.